The 28 T cell receptor beta chains below all came from one sample that was sequenced in a study of shared clonotypes between healthy human individuals. This table comes from immunoSEQ multiplex PCR, and its TCRdb copy is limited to in-frame clones, with some not included. The sample lists a few million clones; around nine tenths were seen once. The sequenced sample consisted of naive CD4+ T cells sorted from blood. Subset defined: CD45RA+ positively selected. All receptors come from a man between 18 and 35 years old in good health.

The gene calls are TRBV9 and TRBJ2-7; 7 bases are a match to TRBD2. V was pared by 0 bases and J by 4 bases, with 13 bases of the junction left unmatched. Germline CDR1 reads SGDLS; CDR2 reads YYNGEE. CDR3 length equals 17 residues. The CDR3 reads CASSVAEGTTGGYEQYF. DNA for the CDR3: TGTGCCAGCAGCGTAGCAGAGGGGACTACGGGGGGATACGAGCAGTACTTC.

This chain joins TRBV9 and TRBJ1-2; TRBD1 agrees at 10 bases. The J segment lost 4 bases and the V segment lost 4 bases, leaving 10 bases of the junction unmatched. Germline V gene data show CDR1 as SGDLS and CDR2 as YYNGEE. The CDR3 has 16 amino acids. This CDR3 is CASSPSRGTGVYGYTF. CDR3 bases: TGTGCCAGCAGCCCTAGTAGGGGGACAGGGGTCTATGGCTACACCTTC.

This rearrangement joins TRBV2 to TRBJ2-3; D ambiguous. Trimming took 5 bases from V and 2 from J, leaving 20 bases between them. This CDR3 contains 17 residues. Germline V gives CDR1 SNHLY, CDR2 FYNNEI. CDR3 region: CASSLDPSSWDTDTQYF. The CDR3 bases are TGTGCCAGCAGTCTCGATCCTTCCTCGTGGGACACAGATACGCAGTATTTT.

This clone was picked up a small number of times. V gene TRBV29-1 combines with J gene TRBJ1-1; D is uncertain. The length of the CDR3 is 12 residues. V lost 4 bases and J 4 bases, leaving 10 bases between the germline ends. Germline V gene sequence: CDR1 SQVTM, CDR2 ANQGSEA. The CDR3 DNA is TGCAGCGTTGTAGGAGATGGCACTGAAGCTTTCTTT. Translation gives CSVVGDGTEAFF.

This chain joins TRBV28 and TRBJ2-3; perhaps TRBD1 as D (6 bases). The CDR3 runs to 14 residues. The V and J ends lost 6 bases and 5 bases respectively, with 15 bases between them. Germline lookup yields CDR1 MDHEN and CDR2 SYDVKM. The CDR3 loop is CASSNRVGVDTQYF. CDR3 in DNA: TGTGCCAGCAGCAACAGGGTTGGTGTAGATACGCAGTATTTT.

The chain has TRBV6-5 and TRBJ1-1; no definite D call. Trimming removed 5 bases from V and 13 bases from J, with 20 bases in between. In germline, CDR1 is MNHEY, CDR2 SVGAGI. This CDR3 is built from 13 residues. As DNA, the CDR3 is TGTGCCAGCAGTATAACAGCCCTAGGGAGTGATTTCTTT. Encoded protein: CASSITALGSDFF.

On this clone: Other nucleotide sequences in the sample specify the same CDR3. This rearrangement joins TRBV5-4 to TRBJ1-1, with 7 bases identical to TRBD1. The ends lost 2 bases at V and 1 base at J; junction bases unmatched: 2. CDR3 length: 14 residues. Germline-derived CDR1 and CDR2 are SGHNT and YYREEE (reference sequence). DNA for the CDR3: TGTGCCAGCAGCTTACGGACAGGGAACACTGAAGCTTTCTTT. Amino acid sequence: CASSLRTGNTEAFF.

The chain joins TRBV5-6 to TRBJ2-1, with no clear D. The CDR3 loop spans 14 amino acids. Germline CDR1 is SGHDT and CDR2 is YYEEEE. V gave up 4 bases and J gave up 6 bases, with 14 bases separating them. The CDR3 DNA sequence: TGTGCCAGCAGCCGGAGTGCTAGAGCCAATGAGCAGTTCTTC. It yields the protein CASSRSARANEQFF.

This sequence joins TRBV7-6 and TRBJ2-7; TRBD1 might be the D (5 bases). The CDR3 spans 12 residues. V lost 5 bases to trimming and J lost 4 bases, with 9 bases between them. The germline V gene has CDR1 SGHVS and CDR2 FNYEAQ. CDR3 in DNA: TGTGCCAGCAGCCCAGGGTTATACGAGCAGTACTTC. Translation: CASSPGLYEQYF.

The V call is TRBV4-1, the J call TRBJ2-3; D possibly corresponds to TRBD1 (5 bases). V gave up 4 bases and J gave up 5 bases, with 10 bases separating them. CDR3 length: 13 residues. The germline gives CDR1 MGHRA, CDR2 YSYEKL. CDR3 protein: CASSPRQRDTQYF. Here the CDR3 DNA reads TGCGCCAGCAGCCCCCGACAGCGAGATACGCAGTATTTT.

This chain's CDR3 is CASSKETSGQGVGSPLHF. CDR3 DNA: TGTGCCAGCAGCAAAGAGACATCGGGACAGGGGGTCGGGTCACCCCTCCACTTT. This chain uses TRBV21-1 with TRBJ1-6; TRBD1, the table's D call, lacks a check against the DNA. TRBV21-1 is assigned pseudogene status. The CDR3 totals 18 residues.

V usage is TRBV10-3 and J usage is TRBJ2-5; 12 bases align to TRBD2. Trimming at V came to 4 bases and at J to 5 bases, leaving 14 bases not matched to a gene. The CDR3 has 18 residues. Germline V lookup: CDR1 ENHRY, CDR2 SYGVKD. CDR3 region: CAISGPPPLAGGLETQYF. The DNA of the CDR3 is TGTGCCATCAGTGGGCCCCCCCCTCTAGCGGGGGGGCTGGAGACCCAGTACTTC.

The chain joins TRBV19 to TRBJ2-7; TRBD2 matches at 8 bases. CDR3 size: 15 residues. Looked up from germline, CDR1 is LNHDA and CDR2 is SQIVND (reference sequence). With V trimmed by 6 bases and J by 2 bases, 9 bases remained unmatched. Written as DNA, the CDR3 is TGTGCCAGTAGGTCCCTAGCGGGTGCCGCCTACGAGCAGTACTTC. Amino acid sequence: CASRSLAGAAYEQYF.

This sequence joins TRBV6-5 and TRBJ2-5; maybe TRBD1 (6 bases). Gene TRBJ2-7 matches the end of the DNA better, so the J call may be wrong. Germline V gene lookup returns CDR1 MNHEY and CDR2 SVGAGI. The CDR3 runs to 14 residues. The CDR3 reads CASSYAGQGHEQYF. DNA for the CDR3: TGTGCCAGCAGTTACGCGGGTCAGGGGCACGAGCAGTACTTC.

The rearrangement links TRBV9 to TRBJ1-2, with 9 bases identical to TRBD1. There are 12 residues in the CDR3. With 4 bases clipped from V and 8 bases from J, the junction kept 3 bases outside the gene matches. Per germline, CDR1 SGDLS and CDR2 YYNGEE. The CDR3 nucleotides are TGTGCCAGCAGCCCGACAGGGGGGGGCTACACCTTC. As protein: CASSPTGGGYTF.

The chain is built from TRBV19 and TRBJ1-6; maybe TRBD1 (5 bases). Trimming took off 11 bases at V and 10 bases at J, with 21 bases between the two ends. The CDR3 covers 14 residues. Per the germline V gene, CDR1 is LNHDA and CDR2 is SQIVND (reference sequence). The CDR3: CACGQGGVLSPLHF. CDR3 in DNA: TGTGCCTGCGGACAAGGAGGGGTCCTATCACCCCTCCACTTT.

The chain is built from TRBV4-3 and TRBJ2-2; D not resolved. CDR1 and CDR2 (germline): LGHNA, YSLEER. This CDR3 has 14 amino acids. V dropped 0 bases and J dropped 11 bases, with 13 bases sitting between them. The CDR3 is CASSQDIGNRELFF. In DNA, the CDR3 is TGCGCCAGCAGCCAAGATATCGGTAACCGAGAGCTGTTTTTT.

This clone was seen a few times. The V and J genes are TRBV10-2 and TRBJ1-5, with 8 bases lining up with TRBD1. The CDR3 loop spans 15 amino acids. Germline lookup yields CDR1 WSHSY and CDR2 SAAADI. J lost 7 bases, V lost 2 bases, and 7 bases had no gene match. The CDR3 region has the DNA TGCGCCAGCAGTGAGCCGGACAGGGCTAACCAGCCCCAGCATTTT. Translated, it gives CASSEPDRANQPQHF.

The genes are TRBV28 and TRBJ1-6; weak D call: TRBD1 (5 bases). There are 15 residues in the CDR3. CDR1 MDHEN and CDR2 SYDVKM come from the germline V gene. V was clipped by 4 bases and J by 6 bases, with 13 bases between them. In nucleotides, the CDR3 is TGTGCCAGCAGTTCCAACAGGAACCCTAATTCACCCCTCCACTTT. It is translated as CASSSNRNPNSPLHF.

V usage is TRBV10-2 and J usage is TRBJ1-5, with TRBD1 as a possible D gene (5 bases). This CDR3 has 13 amino acids. V was pared by 3 bases and J by 12 bases, with 15 bases between. Germline values: CDR1 WSHSY, CDR2 SAAADI. The CDR3 loop reads CASSEQAGGNQHF. CDR3 coding DNA: TGCGCCAGCAGTGAACAGGCCGGTGGGAACCAGCATTTT.

The chain joins TRBV4-2 to TRBJ2-3; no firm D call. The CDR3 runs 16 residues. Trimming took off 0 bases at V and 0 bases at J, with 10 bases between the two ends. Germline V gene data show CDR1 as LGHNA and CDR2 as YNFKEQ. CDR3 residues: CASSQDLGSSTDTQYF. Here the CDR3 DNA reads TGTGCCAGCAGCCAAGATTTGGGATCTAGCACAGATACGCAGTATTTT.

This chain uses TRBV18 with TRBJ2-2, with TRBD2 identical over 7 bases. Germline-derived CDR1 and CDR2 are KGHSH and LQKENI. The CDR3 consists of 15 residues. J lost 4 bases, V lost 3 bases, and 5 bases had no gene match. CDR3 protein: CASSPNPSGTGELFF. The DNA for the CDR3 is TGTGCCAGCTCACCTAATCCTAGCGGCACCGGGGAGCTGTTTTTT.

The chain employs TRBV18 and TRBJ2-3; 9 bases are a match to TRBD1. V shed 5 bases and J 7 bases; nucleotides not matched to a gene: 7. There are 14 residues in the CDR3. Per germline, CDR1 KGHSH and CDR2 LQKENI. DNA of the CDR3: TGTGCCAGCTCAACGGGACAGGGCGCATATACGCAGTATTTT. It translates to CASSTGQGAYTQYF.

The chain recombines TRBV2 with TRBJ1-1; no firm D call. CDR1 is SNHLY and CDR2 is FYNNEI in the germline V gene. The CDR3 consists of 13 residues. The V and J ends lost 7 bases and 1 base respectively, with 10 bases between them. The CDR3: CASILRENTEAFF. CDR3 sequence (DNA): TGTGCCAGCATCCTAAGGGAGAACACTGAAGCTTTCTTT. Filled out from reference TRBV2 and TRBJ1-1, the complete variable domain reads EPEVTQTPSHQVTQMGQEVILRCVPISNHLYFYWYRQILGQKVEFLVSFYNNEISEKSEIFDDQFSVERPDGSNFTLKIRSTKLEDSAMYFCASILRENTEAFFGQGTRLTVV.

V usage is TRBV10-1 and J usage is TRBJ2-1, with D possibly being TRBD2 (7 bases). The V gene's germline CDR1 is WNHNN and CDR2 SYGVQD (reference sequence). The germline V and J ends were trimmed by 3 bases and 0 bases, with 9 bases remaining between them. The CDR3 runs 15 residues. CDR3 loop: CASSDGGPSYNEQFF. The DNA for the CDR3 is TGCGCCAGCAGTGACGGGGGGCCCTCCTACAATGAGCAGTTCTTC.

V gene TRBV6-1 combines with J gene TRBJ2-7; 11 bases are a match to TRBD2. V dropped 4 bases and J dropped 3; count of bases not matched to a gene: 2. This CDR3 contains 14 residues. CDR1 and CDR2 (germline): MNHNS, SASEGT. The CDR3 protein is CASSGLAGLYEQYF. For the CDR3, the DNA is TGTGCCAGCAGTGGACTAGCGGGGCTCTACGAGCAGTACTTC.

The rearrangement uses TRBV6-1 and TRBJ1-2; weak D call: TRBD1 (6 bases). Germline values: CDR1 MNHNS, CDR2 SASEGT. V was trimmed by 5 bases and J by 7 bases, leaving 14 bases between them. The CDR3 runs 13 residues. This CDR3 reads CASSHSGAGGYTF. The DNA for the CDR3 is TGTGCCAGCAGTCATTCAGGGGCCGGTGGCTACACCTTC.

The V call is TRBV5-1, the J call TRBJ2-2; D not certain. The CDR3 is 16 residues long. With 4 bases removed from V and 0 bases from J, the gap between germline ends came to 13 bases. Germline lookup yields CDR1 SGHRS and CDR2 YFSETQ. The CDR3: CASSQAGQPNTGELFF. CDR3 sequence (DNA): TGCGCCAGCAGCCAAGCAGGCCAACCGAACACCGGGGAGCTGTTTTTT.